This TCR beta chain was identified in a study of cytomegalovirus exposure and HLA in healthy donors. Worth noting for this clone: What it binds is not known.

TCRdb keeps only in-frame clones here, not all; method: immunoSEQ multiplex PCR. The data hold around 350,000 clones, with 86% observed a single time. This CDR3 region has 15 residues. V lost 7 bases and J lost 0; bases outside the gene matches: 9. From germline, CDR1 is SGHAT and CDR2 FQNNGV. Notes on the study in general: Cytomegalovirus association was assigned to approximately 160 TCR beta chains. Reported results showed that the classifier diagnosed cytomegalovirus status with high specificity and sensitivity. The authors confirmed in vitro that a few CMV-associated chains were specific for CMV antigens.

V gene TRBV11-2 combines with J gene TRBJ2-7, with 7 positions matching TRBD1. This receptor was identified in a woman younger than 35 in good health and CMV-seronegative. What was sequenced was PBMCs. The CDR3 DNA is TGTGCCAGCACCGACCGGGACAGACCCTCCTACGAGCAGTACTTC. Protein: CASTDRDRPSYEQYF. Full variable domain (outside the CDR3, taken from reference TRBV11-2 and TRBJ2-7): EAGVAQSPRYKIIEKRQSVAFWCNPISGHATLYWYQQILGQGPKLLIQFQNNGVVDDSQLPKDRFSAERLKGVDSTLKIQPAKLEDSAVYLCASTDRDRPSYEQYFGPGTRLTVT.